Given below is one T cell receptor beta chain in context. Its antigen is not known. The time point was: persistent/refractory GD, antithyroid drugs over 5 years with positive TRAb. Construction of the TCR library relied on RNA isolated from PBMCs. For TCR beta, libraries came from iRepertoire HTBI primers and Arm-PCR of CDR3 regions. Each CDR3 protein gets one entry after TCRdb re-called the multiplex PCR reads with MiXCR. The sample includes approximately 400,000 distinct CDR3 sequences, around 21% seen only once; the top ten take less than 25%. This entry belongs to a study of regulatory T cells in long-lasting Graves disease. On the study more broadly: Persistent cases were those of Graves' disease that involved over 5 years of antithyroid drugs with positive TSH receptor antibodies. General study points: Small sample size may have lowered accuracy.

Sequencing was performed on peripheral blood mononuclear cells (PBMCs), taken when the disease was refractory, from a patient treated with antithyroid drugs. This receptor was taken from a female donor with Graves disease.

Written as DNA, the CDR3 is TGCGCCAGCAGCTTAGGGGGGTCAGCGACGGTCGAAGCTTTCTTT. Residues: CASSLGGSATVEAFF. V and J are TRBV5-1 and TRBJ1-1; TRBD1 is a possible D gene (6 bases). CDR3 size: 15 residues. CDR1 is SGHRS and CDR2 is YFSETQ in the germline V gene. Trimming shortened V by 2 bases and J by 8 bases, and 19 bases separated the two germline ends.